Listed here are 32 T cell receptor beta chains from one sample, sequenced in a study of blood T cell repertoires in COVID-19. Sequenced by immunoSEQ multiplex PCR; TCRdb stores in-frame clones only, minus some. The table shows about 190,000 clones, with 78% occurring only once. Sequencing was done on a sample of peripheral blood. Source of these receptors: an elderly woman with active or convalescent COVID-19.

For the CDR3, the DNA is TGTGCCAGCAGCTTGGGTAGACAGGGCACAGATACGCAGTATTTT. Translated: CASSLGRQGTDTQYF. The rearrangement links TRBV5-4 to TRBJ2-3; tentatively, D is TRBD1 (6 bases). The CDR3 totals 15 residues. The V gene's germline CDR1 is SGHNT and CDR2 YYREEE (reference sequence). Trimming took 0 bases from V and 1 from J, leaving 9 bases between them.

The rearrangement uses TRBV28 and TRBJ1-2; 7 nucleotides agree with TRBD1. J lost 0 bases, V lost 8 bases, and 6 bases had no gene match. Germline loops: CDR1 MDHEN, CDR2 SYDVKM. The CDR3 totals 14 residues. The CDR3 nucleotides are TGTGCCAGCCGGAGGACAGGCTCTAACTATGGCTACACCTTC. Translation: CASRRTGSNYGYTF.

The CDR3 bases are TGTGCCAGCAGTCCCGCGGACAGGAGGTTAAACACCGGGGAGCTGTTTTTT. Its protein is CASSPADRRLNTGELFF. The V and J genes are TRBV28 and TRBJ2-2; TRBD1 matches 7 bases. CDR1 is MDHEN, CDR2 SYDVKM, per germline. V was clipped by 5 bases and J by 2 bases; unmatched bases: 11. This CDR3 region has 17 residues. Full variable domain (outside the CDR3, taken from reference TRBV28 and TRBJ2-2): DVKVTQSSRYLVKRTGEKVFLECVQDMDHENMFWYRQDPGLGLRLIYFSYDVKMKEKGDIPEGYSVSREKKERFSLILESASTNQTSMYLCASSPADRRLNTGELFFGEGSRLTVL.

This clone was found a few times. The CDR3 spells CASSLQGHAPGELFF. CDR3 DNA sequence: TGTGCCAGCAGCTTACAGGGACACGCACCCGGGGAGCTGTTTTTT. The J gene is TRBJ2-2, the V gene TRBV7-2; D perhaps matches TRBD1 (6 bases). Trimming shortened V by 2 bases and J by 6 bases, and 13 bases separated the two germline ends. The CDR3 is 15 residues long. Germline CDR1 SGHTA, CDR2 FQGNSA.

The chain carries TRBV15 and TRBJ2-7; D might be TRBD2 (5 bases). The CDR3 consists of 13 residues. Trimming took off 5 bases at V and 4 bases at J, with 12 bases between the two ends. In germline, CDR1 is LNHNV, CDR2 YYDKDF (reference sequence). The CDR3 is CATSLTRDYEQYF. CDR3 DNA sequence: TGTGCCACCAGCCTTACACGGGATTACGAGCAGTACTTC.

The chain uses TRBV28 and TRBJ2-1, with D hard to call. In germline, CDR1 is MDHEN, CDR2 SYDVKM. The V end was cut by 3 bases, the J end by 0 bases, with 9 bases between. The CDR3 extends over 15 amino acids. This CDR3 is CASSFSVSSYNEQFF. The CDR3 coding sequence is TGTGCCAGCAGTTTCAGCGTGAGCTCCTACAATGAGCAGTTCTTC.

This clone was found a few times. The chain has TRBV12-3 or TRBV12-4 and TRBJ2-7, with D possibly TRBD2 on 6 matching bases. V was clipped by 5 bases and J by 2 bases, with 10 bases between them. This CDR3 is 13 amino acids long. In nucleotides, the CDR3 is TGTGCCAGCAGTGCCCGGGAGACCTACGAGCAGTACTTC. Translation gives CASSARETYEQYF.

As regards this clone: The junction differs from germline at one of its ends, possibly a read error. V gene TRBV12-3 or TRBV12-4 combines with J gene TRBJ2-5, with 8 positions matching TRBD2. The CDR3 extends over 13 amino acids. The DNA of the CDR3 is TGTGCCAGCAGTCTAGCGGGCGGGGAGACCCAGTACTTC. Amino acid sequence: CASSLAGGETQYF.

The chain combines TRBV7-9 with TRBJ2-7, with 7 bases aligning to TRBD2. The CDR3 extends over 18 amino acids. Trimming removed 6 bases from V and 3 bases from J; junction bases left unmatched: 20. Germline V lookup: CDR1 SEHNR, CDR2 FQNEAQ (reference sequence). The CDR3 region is CASRYDLGRGTLSYEQYF. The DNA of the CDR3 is TGTGCCAGCAGGTACGATCTCGGGCGGGGGACCCTGAGCTACGAGCAGTACTTC.

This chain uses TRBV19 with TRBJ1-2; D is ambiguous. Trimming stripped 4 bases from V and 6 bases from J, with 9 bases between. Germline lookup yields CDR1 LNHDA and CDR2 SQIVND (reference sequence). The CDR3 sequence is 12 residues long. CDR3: CASSKNTHGYTF. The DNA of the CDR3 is TGTGCCAGTAGTAAAAACACACATGGCTACACCTTC.

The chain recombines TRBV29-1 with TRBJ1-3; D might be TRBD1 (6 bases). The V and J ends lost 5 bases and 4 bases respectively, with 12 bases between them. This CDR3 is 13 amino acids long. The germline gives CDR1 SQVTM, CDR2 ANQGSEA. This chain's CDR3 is CSVNHRDGNTIYF. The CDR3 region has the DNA TGCAGCGTTAACCACAGGGACGGAAACACCATATATTTT.

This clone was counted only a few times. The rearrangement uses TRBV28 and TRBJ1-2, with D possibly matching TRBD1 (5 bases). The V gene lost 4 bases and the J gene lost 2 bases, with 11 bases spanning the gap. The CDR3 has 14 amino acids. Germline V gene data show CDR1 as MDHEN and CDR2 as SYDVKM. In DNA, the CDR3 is TGTGCCAGCAGTTCCCCCCAGGGAAACTATGGCTACACCTTC. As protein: CASSSPQGNYGYTF.

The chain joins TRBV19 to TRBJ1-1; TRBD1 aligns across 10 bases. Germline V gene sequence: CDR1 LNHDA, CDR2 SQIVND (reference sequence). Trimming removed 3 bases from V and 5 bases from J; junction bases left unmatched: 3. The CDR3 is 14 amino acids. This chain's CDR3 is CASSIPGQGTEAFF. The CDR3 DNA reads TGTGCCAGTAGTATCCCGGGACAGGGGACTGAAGCTTTCTTT.

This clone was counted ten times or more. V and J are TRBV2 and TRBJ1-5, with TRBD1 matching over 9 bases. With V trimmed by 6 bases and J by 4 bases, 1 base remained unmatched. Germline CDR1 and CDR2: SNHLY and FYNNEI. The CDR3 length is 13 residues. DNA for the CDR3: TGTGCCAGCAGAGGGACAGGGAATCAGCCCCAGCATTTT. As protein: CASRGTGNQPQHF.

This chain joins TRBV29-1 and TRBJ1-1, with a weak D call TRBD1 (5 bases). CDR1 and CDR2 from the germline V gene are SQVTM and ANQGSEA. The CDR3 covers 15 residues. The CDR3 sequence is CCGWGGKGEDTEAFF. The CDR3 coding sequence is TGCTGCGGGTGGGGCGGGAAGGGAGAGGACACTGAAGCTTTCTTT.

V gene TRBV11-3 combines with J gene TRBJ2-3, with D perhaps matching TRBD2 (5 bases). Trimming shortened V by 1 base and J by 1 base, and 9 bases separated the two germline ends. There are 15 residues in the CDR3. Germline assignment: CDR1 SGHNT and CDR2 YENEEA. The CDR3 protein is CASSLGGLRTDTQYF. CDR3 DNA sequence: TGTGCCAGCAGCTTAGGAGGGCTCCGCACAGATACGCAGTATTTT.

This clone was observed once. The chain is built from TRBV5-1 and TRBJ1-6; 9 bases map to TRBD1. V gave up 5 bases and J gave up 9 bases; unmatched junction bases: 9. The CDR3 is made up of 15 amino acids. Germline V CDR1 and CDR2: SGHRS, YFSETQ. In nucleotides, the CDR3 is TGCGCCAGCAGACCGGGACAGGGCGGACCTTCACCCCTCCACTTT. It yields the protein CASRPGQGGPSPLHF.

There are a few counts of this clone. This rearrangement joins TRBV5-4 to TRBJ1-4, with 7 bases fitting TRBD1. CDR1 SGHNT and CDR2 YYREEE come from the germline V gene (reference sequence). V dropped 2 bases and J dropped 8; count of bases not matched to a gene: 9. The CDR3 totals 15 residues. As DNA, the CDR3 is TGTGCCAGCAGCTTTGGGACAGAGAATATAGAAAAACTGTTTTTT. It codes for CASSFGTENIEKLFF.

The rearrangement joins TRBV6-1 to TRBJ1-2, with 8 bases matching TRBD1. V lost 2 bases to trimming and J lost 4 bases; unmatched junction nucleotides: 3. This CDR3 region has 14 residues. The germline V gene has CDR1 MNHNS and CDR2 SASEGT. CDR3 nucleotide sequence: TGTGCCAGCAGTGAAACAGGGGGATTCTATGGCTACACCTTC. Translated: CASSETGGFYGYTF.

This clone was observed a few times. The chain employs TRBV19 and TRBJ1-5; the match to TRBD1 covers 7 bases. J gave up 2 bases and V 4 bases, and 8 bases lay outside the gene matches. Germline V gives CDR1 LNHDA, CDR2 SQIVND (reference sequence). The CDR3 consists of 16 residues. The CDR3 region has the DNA TGTGCCAGTAGTACACAGGGGAACCGGGGCAATCAGCCCCAGCATTTT. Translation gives CASSTQGNRGNQPQHF. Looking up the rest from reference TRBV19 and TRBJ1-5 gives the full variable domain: DGGITQSPKYLFRKEGQNVTLSCEQNLNHDAMYWYRQDPGQGLRLIYYSQIVNDFQKGDIAEGYSVSREKKESFPLTVTSAQKNPTAFYLCASSTQGNRGNQPQHFGDGTRLSIL.

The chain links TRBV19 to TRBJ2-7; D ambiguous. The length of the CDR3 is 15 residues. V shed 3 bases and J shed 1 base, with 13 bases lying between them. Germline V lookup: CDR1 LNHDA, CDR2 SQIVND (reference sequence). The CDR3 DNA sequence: TGTGCCAGTAGTATCTCGGCGGCGGATTCCTACGAGCAGTACTTC. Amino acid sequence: CASSISAADSYEQYF.

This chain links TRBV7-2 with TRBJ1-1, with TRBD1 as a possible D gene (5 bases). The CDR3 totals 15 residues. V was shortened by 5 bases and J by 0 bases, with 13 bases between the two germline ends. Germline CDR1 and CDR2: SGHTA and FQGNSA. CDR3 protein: CASSQVGGVNTEAFF. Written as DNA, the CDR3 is TGTGCCAGCAGCCAAGTGGGGGGAGTGAACACTGAAGCTTTCTTT.

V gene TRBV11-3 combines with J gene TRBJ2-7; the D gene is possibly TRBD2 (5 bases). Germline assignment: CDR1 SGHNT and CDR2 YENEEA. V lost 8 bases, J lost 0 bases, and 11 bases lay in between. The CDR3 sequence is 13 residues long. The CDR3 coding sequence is TGTGCCAGCTCGGGATCGGGCTCCTACGAGCAGTACTTC. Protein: CASSGSGSYEQYF.

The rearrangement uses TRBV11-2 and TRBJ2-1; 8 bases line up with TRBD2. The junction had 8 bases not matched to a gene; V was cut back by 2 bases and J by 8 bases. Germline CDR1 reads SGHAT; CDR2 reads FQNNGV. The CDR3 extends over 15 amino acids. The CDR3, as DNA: TGTGCCAGCAGCTTACGGGGGGGCCTAGTGGATGAGCAGTTCTTC. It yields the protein CASSLRGGLVDEQFF.

This CDR3 reads CASSESGDSPLHF. The CDR3, as DNA: TGCGCCAGCAGTGAGTCCGGGGATTCACCCCTCCACTTT. The chain is built from TRBV10-1 and TRBJ1-6; D unresolved. There are 13 residues in the CDR3. CDR1 is WNHNN and CDR2 is SYGVQD in the germline V gene (reference sequence). Trimming took off 0 bases at V and 8 bases at J, with 5 bases between the two ends.

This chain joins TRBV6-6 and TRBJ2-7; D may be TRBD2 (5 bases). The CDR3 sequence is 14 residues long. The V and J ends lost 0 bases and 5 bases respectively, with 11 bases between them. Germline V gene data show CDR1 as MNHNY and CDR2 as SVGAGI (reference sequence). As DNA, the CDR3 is TGTGCCAGCAGTTACTCGGGCGTGAGGGACGAGCAGTACTTC. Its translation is CASSYSGVRDEQYF.

The CDR3 spells CASSLSIAGSYEQYF. CDR3 in DNA: TGTGCCAGCAGTCTCTCCATAGCGGGGTCCTACGAGCAGTACTTC. V usage is TRBV28 and J usage is TRBJ2-7; 8 bases align to TRBD2. The CDR3 is made up of 15 amino acids. V lost 5 bases to trimming and J lost 1 base; unmatched junction nucleotides: 7. Germline-derived CDR1 and CDR2 are MDHEN and SYDVKM.

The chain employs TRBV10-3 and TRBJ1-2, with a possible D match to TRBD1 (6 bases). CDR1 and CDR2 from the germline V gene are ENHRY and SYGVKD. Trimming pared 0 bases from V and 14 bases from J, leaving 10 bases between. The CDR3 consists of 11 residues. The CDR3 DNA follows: TGTGCCATCAGTGAGTCACGGGGGGCGACCTTC. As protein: CAISESRGATF.

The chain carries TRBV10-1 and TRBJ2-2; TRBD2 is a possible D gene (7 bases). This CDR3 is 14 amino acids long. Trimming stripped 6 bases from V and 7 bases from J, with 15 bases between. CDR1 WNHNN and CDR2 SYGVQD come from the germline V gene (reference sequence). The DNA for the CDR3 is TGCGCCAGCAGCTCCGGGGGGCTTGGCGGGGAGCTGTTTTTT. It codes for CASSSGGLGGELFF.

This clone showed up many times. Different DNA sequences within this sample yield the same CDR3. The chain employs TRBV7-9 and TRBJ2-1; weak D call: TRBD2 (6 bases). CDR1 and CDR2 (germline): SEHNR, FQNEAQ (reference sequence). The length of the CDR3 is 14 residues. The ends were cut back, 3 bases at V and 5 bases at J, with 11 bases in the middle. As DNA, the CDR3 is TGTGCCAGCAGCTTGTTGCGGGGTAACAATGAGCAGTTCTTC. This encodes CASSLLRGNNEQFF.

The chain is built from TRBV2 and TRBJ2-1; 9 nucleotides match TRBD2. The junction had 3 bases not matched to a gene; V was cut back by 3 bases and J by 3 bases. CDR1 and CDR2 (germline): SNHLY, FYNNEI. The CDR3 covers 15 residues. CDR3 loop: CASSEEAGGYNEQFF. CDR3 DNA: TGTGCCAGCAGTGAGGAAGCGGGGGGCTACAATGAGCAGTTCTTC.

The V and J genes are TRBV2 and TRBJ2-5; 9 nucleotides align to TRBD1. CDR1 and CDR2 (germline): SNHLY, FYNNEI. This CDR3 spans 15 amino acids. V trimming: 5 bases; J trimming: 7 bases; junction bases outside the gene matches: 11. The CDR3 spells CASSFFRDRDATQYF. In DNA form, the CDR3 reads TGTGCCAGCAGTTTCTTCCGGGACAGGGACGCGACCCAGTACTTC.